This entry lists 29 T cell receptor beta chains sequenced from one sample in a study of blood T cell repertoires in COVID-19. The protocol was immunoSEQ multiplex PCR, while the TCRdb copy is restricted to in-frame clones and leaves out a portion. Of 450,000 to 500,000 clones listed, about 88% are singletons. Sequenced material: PBMCs or T cells enriched from blood (not recorded which). These receptors all stem from a woman aged 55-69 years who had recovered from COVID-19.

This chain links TRBV2 with TRBJ1-4; weak D call: TRBD1 (6 bases). The V end lost 6 bases, the J end lost 6 bases, and 26 bases lay between the germline ends. The CDR3 consists of 18 residues. CDR1 and CDR2 from the germline V gene are SNHLY and FYNNEI. The CDR3 DNA sequence: TGTGCCAGCAGCCGAACCCCCCAATCCAGGGGATATGATGAAAAACTGTTTTTT. The encoded protein is CASSRTPQSRGYDEKLFF.

The chain links TRBV4-1 to TRBJ1-2, with 8 bases identical to TRBD1. The V gene end was trimmed by 4 bases and the J gene end by 3 bases; junction bases not matched to a gene: 7. Germline loops: CDR1 MGHRA, CDR2 YSYEKL. The CDR3 has 15 residues. The CDR3 coding sequence is TGCGCCAGCAGCCCTCGGACAGGGACCGACTATGGCTACACCTTC. Encoded protein: CASSPRTGTDYGYTF.

The J gene is TRBJ1-6, the V gene TRBV27; D gene ambiguous. Germline V gene data show CDR1 as MNHEY and CDR2 as SMNVEV (reference sequence). The CDR3 extends over 16 amino acids. Trimming cost V 6 bases and J 0 bases, with 12 bases left between them. The chain's CDR3 is CASRPSTSSYNSPLHF. The CDR3 DNA sequence: TGTGCCAGCAGACCTAGTACAAGCTCCTATAATTCACCCCTCCACTTT.

V is TRBV19 and J is TRBJ2-5; 9 nucleotides match TRBD2. The CDR3 spans 19 residues. The V segment lost 4 bases and the J segment 4 bases; nucleotides outside the gene matches: 19. Per the germline V gene, CDR1 is LNHDA and CDR2 is SQIVND (reference sequence). The CDR3 here is CASSTPPGRKSGGRETQYF. CDR3 sequence (DNA): TGTGCCAGTAGTACGCCGCCCGGCCGAAAGAGCGGGGGGCGAGAGACCCAGTACTTC.

The count of this clone is one. V is TRBV2 and J is TRBJ2-7; D remains unclear. CDR1 and CDR2 from the germline V gene are SNHLY and FYNNEI. V gave up 2 bases and J gave up 2 bases, with 10 bases separating them. The CDR3 loop spans 14 amino acids. As DNA, the CDR3 is TGTGCCAGCAGTGAATTAGTTGCCACCTACGAGCAGTACGTC. Translation gives CASSELVATYEQYV.

As DNA, the CDR3 is TGTGCCAGCAGCCAAGGGGCAGGGGGCACAGATGAGCAGTTCTTC. Its translation: CASSQGAGGTDEQFF. The chain joins TRBV4-2 to TRBJ2-1; 8 nucleotides match TRBD1. Germline lookup yields CDR1 LGHNA and CDR2 YNFKEQ. This CDR3 spans 15 amino acids. The V gene end was trimmed by 1 base and the J gene end by 8 bases; junction bases not matched to a gene: 7.

This sequence joins TRBV19 and TRBJ1-1, with TRBD1 identical over 7 bases. Trimming removed 5 bases from V and 3 bases from J; junction bases left unmatched: 9. CDR1 LNHDA and CDR2 SQIVND come from the germline V gene (reference sequence). This CDR3 is 15 amino acids long. The CDR3 region has the DNA TGTGCCAGTAGTCCCCTGTATAGGGGGCACACTGAAGCTTTCTTT. Protein sequence: CASSPLYRGHTEAFF.

The chain has TRBV2 and TRBJ1-1; tentative D call: TRBD1 (5 bases). V shed 6 bases and J shed 10 bases, with 15 bases lying between them. This CDR3 contains 12 residues. Germline assignment: CDR1 SNHLY and CDR2 FYNNEI. The CDR3 region is CASRTGGAVAFF. The CDR3 region has the DNA TGTGCCAGCAGAACTGGTGGGGCGGTAGCTTTCTTT. The whole variable domain, filled in from reference TRBV2 and TRBJ1-1, reads EPEVTQTPSHQVTQMGQEVILRCVPISNHLYFYWYRQILGQKVEFLVSFYNNEISEKSEIFDDQFSVERPDGSNFTLKIRSTKLEDSAMYFCASRTGGAVAFFGQGTRLTVV.

The V and J genes are TRBV12-3 or TRBV12-4 and TRBJ2-3; weak D call: TRBD1 (6 bases). The ends were cut back, 3 bases at V and 6 bases at J, with 10 bases in the middle. The CDR3 consists of 13 residues. The CDR3 sequence is CASSFRGKDTQYF. CDR3 DNA: TGTGCCAGCAGTTTTAGGGGGAAGGATACGCAGTATTTT.

As concerns this clone: The same CDR3 arises from other DNA sequences in this sample as well. The J gene is TRBJ2-7, the V gene TRBV15; possible D gene TRBD1, 6 bases. The CDR3 contains 13 residues. Trimming removed 0 bases at V and 3 bases at J, with 6 bases between. CDR1 is LNHNV, CDR2 YYDKDF, per germline (reference sequence). The chain's CDR3 is CATSRDRGYEQYF. CDR3 bases: TGTGCCACCAGCAGAGACAGGGGCTACGAGCAGTACTTC.

The chain carries TRBV5-1 and TRBJ2-3, with 11 positions matching TRBD2. J lost 5 bases, V lost 2 bases, and 4 bases had no gene match. This CDR3 has 15 residues. Germline assignment: CDR1 SGHRS and CDR2 YFSETQ. The CDR3 coding sequence is TGCGCCAGCAGCTTATTAGCGGGGGGGCGAGATACGCAGTATTTT. Translation gives CASSLLAGGRDTQYF.

This chain joins TRBV3-1 (or the pseudogene TRBV3-2) and TRBJ1-1, with D maybe TRBD1 (5 bases). CDR3 size: 12 residues. Germline CDR1 LGHDT, CDR2 YNNKEL (reference sequence). Deletions cut 7 bases from V and 6 bases from J, with 12 bases between. CDR3 in DNA: TGTGCCAGCAAGCCCCCCAGGGCTGAAGCTTTCTTT. This codes for CASKPPRAEAFF.

The chain combines TRBV2 with TRBJ1-1; TRBD1 matches at 8 bases. The V segment lost 7 bases and the J segment 1 base; nucleotides outside the gene matches: 5. The length of the CDR3 is 14 residues. Germline lookup yields CDR1 SNHLY and CDR2 FYNNEI. This CDR3 reads CASTGQATNTEAFF. The CDR3 DNA reads as TGTGCCAGCACGGGACAGGCGACGAACACTGAAGCTTTCTTT. The entire variable domain, with the rest obtained from reference TRBV2 and TRBJ1-1, is as follows: EPEVTQTPSHQVTQMGQEVILRCVPISNHLYFYWYRQILGQKVEFLVSFYNNEISEKSEIFDDQFSVERPDGSNFTLKIRSTKLEDSAMYFCASTGQATNTEAFFGQGTRLTVV.

The V and J genes are TRBV6-5 and TRBJ1-6, with TRBD1 identical over 7 bases. CDR1 is MNHEY and CDR2 is SVGAGI in the germline V gene. The CDR3 is made up of 13 amino acids. V shed 5 bases and J 9 bases; nucleotides not matched to a gene: 4. The CDR3 protein is CASSPQGGSPLHF. The CDR3 region has the DNA TGTGCCAGCAGTCCCCAGGGGGGTTCACCCCTCCACTTT.

This clone was counted once. The chain uses TRBV19 and TRBJ2-3, with 11 bases lining up with TRBD2. The CDR3 spans 16 residues. CDR1 LNHDA and CDR2 SQIVND come from the germline V gene (reference sequence). J was trimmed by 2 bases and V by 5 bases; bases with no gene match: 6. CDR3 protein: CASSPRLAGITDTQYF. DNA of the CDR3: TGTGCCAGTAGTCCCCGACTAGCGGGGATCACAGATACGCAGTATTTT.

J is TRBJ2-7 and V is TRBV5-1; TRBD1 might be the D (6 bases). V lost 4 bases, J lost 2 bases, and 13 bases lay in between. The CDR3 totals 14 residues. CDR1 and CDR2 from the germline V gene are SGHRS and YFSETQ. CDR3 in amino acids: CASSPRDTAYEQYF. The CDR3 bases are TGCGCCAGCAGCCCCCGGGACACAGCCTACGAGCAGTACTTC.

The genes are TRBV6-4 and TRBJ2-7, with D possibly TRBD2 on 5 matching bases. This CDR3 spans 14 amino acids. The germline V gene has CDR1 MRHNA and CDR2 SNTAGT. Trimming took off 6 bases at V and 0 bases at J, with 12 bases between the two ends. The CDR3 nucleotides read TGTGCCAGCAGCCCCGGGGATAGCTCCTACGAGCAGTACGTC. Protein product: CASSPGDSSYEQYV.

The V gene is TRBV6-6, the J gene TRBJ2-1, with a weak D call TRBD1 (6 bases). Germline loops: CDR1 MNHNY, CDR2 SVGAGI (reference sequence). The CDR3 totals 16 residues. Trimming left V 0 bases short and J 4 bases short, with 13 bases between. CDR3 residues: CASSYSMNREYNEQFF. The DNA for the CDR3 is TGTGCCAGCAGTTACTCTATGAACAGGGAGTACAATGAGCAGTTCTTC.

The sample holds a few counts of this clone. The rearrangement joins TRBV19 to TRBJ1-5, with D possibly matching TRBD1 (6 bases). V lost 6 bases and J 0 bases, leaving 12 bases between the germline ends. The CDR3 extends over 15 amino acids. Germline V lookup: CDR1 LNHDA, CDR2 SQIVND (reference sequence). The CDR3 here is CASSRRTVSNQPQHF. CDR3 sequence (DNA): TGTGCCAGTAGCCGAAGGACAGTTAGCAATCAGCCCCAGCATTTT. The full variable domain, its missing parts supplied by reference TRBV19 and TRBJ1-5, is DGGITQSPKYLFRKEGQNVTLSCEQNLNHDAMYWYRQDPGQGLRLIYYSQIVNDFQKGDIAEGYSVSREKKESFPLTVTSAQKNPTAFYLCASSRRTVSNQPQHFGDGTRLSIL.

The gene calls are TRBV2 and TRBJ1-6, with TRBD1 matching over 7 bases. The CDR3 loop spans 15 amino acids. Germline-derived CDR1 and CDR2 are SNHLY and FYNNEI. The ends lost 4 bases at V and 6 bases at J; junction bases unmatched: 6. The CDR3 nucleotides read TGTGCCAGCAGTGGACAGGGAAGGAGTAATTCACCCCTCCACTTT. Encoded protein: CASSGQGRSNSPLHF.

There are a few counts of this clone. The chain uses TRBV28 and TRBJ1-1, with D unresolved. The CDR3 has 12 amino acids. In germline, CDR1 is MDHEN, CDR2 SYDVKM. Trimming cost V 2 bases and J 5 bases, with 6 bases left between them. DNA for the CDR3: TGTGCCAGCAGTTTACAATCAACTGAAGCTTTCTTT. It specifies CASSLQSTEAFF.

A few counts support this clone. The rearrangement joins TRBV18 to TRBJ2-1; 11 nucleotides agree with TRBD2. The germline V gene encodes CDR1 KGHSH and CDR2 LQKENI. V was pared by 5 bases and J by 9 bases, with 3 bases of the junction left unmatched. The CDR3 length is 13 residues. The CDR3 loop reads CASSALAGAEQFF. The DNA of the CDR3 is TGTGCCAGCTCAGCACTAGCGGGGGCTGAGCAGTTCTTC.

In DNA form, the CDR3 reads TGCGCCAGCAGCCCCCAGGCCGTGGTGTCCTACAATGAGCAGTTCTTC. Translating it yields CASSPQAVVSYNEQFF. The V and J genes are TRBV5-1 and TRBJ2-1; D gene uncertain. V lost 4 bases, J lost 1 base, and 15 bases lay in between. There are 16 residues in the CDR3. Germline CDR1 SGHRS, CDR2 YFSETQ.

Only one count was recorded for this clone. The rearrangement uses TRBV18 and TRBJ1-1; perhaps TRBD1 as D (5 bases). The CDR3 loop spans 14 amino acids. Germline-derived CDR1 and CDR2 are KGHSH and LQKENI. Trimming stripped 2 bases from V and 3 bases from J, with 10 bases between. CDR3 in DNA: TGTGCCAGCTCACCAACAGGATCGGACACTGAAGCTTTCTTT. Its translation: CASSPTGSDTEAFF.

The V call is TRBV3-1 (or the pseudogene TRBV3-2), the J call TRBJ2-5; 9 bases fit TRBD2. The CDR3 contains 17 residues. Trimming removed 0 bases from V and 4 bases from J; junction bases left unmatched: 9. Germline CDR1 and CDR2: LGHDT and YNNKEL (reference sequence). The CDR3 reads CASSQDPPAGGRETQYF. CDR3 bases: TGTGCCAGCAGCCAAGATCCCCCAGCGGGGGGTAGAGAGACCCAGTACTTC.

The chain couples TRBV5-4 to TRBJ2-5; 8 bases fit TRBD2. Germline V gene lookup returns CDR1 SGHNT and CDR2 YYREEE (reference sequence). The CDR3 contains 15 residues. V dropped 4 bases and J dropped 2; count of bases not matched to a gene: 7. The CDR3 DNA reads TGTGCCAGCAGCCTAAGCGGGGGACTTCAAGAGACCCAGTACTTC. Residues: CASSLSGGLQETQYF. Looking up the rest from reference TRBV5-4 and TRBJ2-5 gives the full variable domain: ETGVTQSPTHLIKTRGQQVTLRCSSQSGHNTVSWYQQALGQGPQFIFQYYREEENGRGNFPPRFSGLQFPNYSSELNVNALELDDSALYLCASSLSGGLQETQYFGPGTRLLVL.

V usage is TRBV7-2 and J usage is TRBJ2-2, with D tentatively TRBD1 (6 bases). With 0 bases removed from V and 4 bases from J, the gap between germline ends came to 12 bases. The CDR3 has 16 amino acids. Germline V gives CDR1 SGHTA, CDR2 FQGNSA. CDR3: CASSLALGTTTGELFF. In DNA, the CDR3 is TGTGCCAGCAGCTTAGCGCTTGGGACAACCACCGGGGAGCTGTTTTTT.

The chain joins TRBV10-3 to TRBJ1-6; D is ambiguous. The CDR3 runs 14 residues. V lost 6 bases and J lost 8, with 14 bases in between. Germline lookup yields CDR1 ENHRY and CDR2 SYGVKD. The CDR3 sequence: CAISVTRSDSPLHF. CDR3 sequence (DNA): TGTGCCATCAGCGTCACACGAAGCGATTCACCCCTCCACTTT.

V is TRBV6-6 and J is TRBJ1-2; 9 bases agree with TRBD1. Per the germline V gene, CDR1 is MNHNY and CDR2 is SVGAGI (reference sequence). Germline trimming cut 2 bases from V and 4 bases from J; bases unmatched to any gene: 8. The CDR3 totals 16 residues. The CDR3 reads CASSYREQGASYGYTF. The CDR3 nucleotides are TGTGCCAGCAGTTACAGGGAACAGGGGGCGAGCTATGGCTACACCTTC.